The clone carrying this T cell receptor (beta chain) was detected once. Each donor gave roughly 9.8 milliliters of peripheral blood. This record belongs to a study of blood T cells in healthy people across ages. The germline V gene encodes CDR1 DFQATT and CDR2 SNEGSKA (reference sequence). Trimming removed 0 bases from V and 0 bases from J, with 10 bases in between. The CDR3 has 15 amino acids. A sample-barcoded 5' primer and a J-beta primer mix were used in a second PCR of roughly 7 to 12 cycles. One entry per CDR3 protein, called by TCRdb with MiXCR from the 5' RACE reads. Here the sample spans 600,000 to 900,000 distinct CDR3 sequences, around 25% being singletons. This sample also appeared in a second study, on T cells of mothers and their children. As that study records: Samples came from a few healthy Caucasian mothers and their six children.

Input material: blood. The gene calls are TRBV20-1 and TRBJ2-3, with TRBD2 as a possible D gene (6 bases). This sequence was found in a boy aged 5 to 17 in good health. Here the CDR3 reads CSARDGGSSTDTQYF. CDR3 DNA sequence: TGCAGTGCTAGAGACGGGGGATCTAGCACAGATACGCAGTATTTT.